The 5 T cell receptor beta chains in this list originate from one sample, sequenced in a study of T cell responses to AZD1222 COVID-19 vaccine. Data came from immunoSEQ multiplex PCR; TCRdb stores just in-frame clones and leaves some out. The data show around 54,000 clones, 75% to 90% seen once. This specimen was peripheral blood, taken 28 days after the second AZD1222 dose. These receptor sequences come from an adult who received the AZD1222 COVID-19 vaccine.

The rearrangement joins TRBV3-1 (or the pseudogene TRBV3-2) to TRBJ1-2; 7 nucleotides agree with TRBD1. CDR1 LGHDT and CDR2 YNNKEL come from the germline V gene (reference sequence). The trim removed 1 base at V and 3 bases at J, leaving 8 bases unmatched. CDR3 length: 16 residues. The CDR3 nucleotides are TGTGCCAGCAGCCAAGTCGGGCAGGGGGTACACTATGGCTACACCTTC. It specifies CASSQVGQGVHYGYTF.

V is TRBV13 and J is TRBJ2-5; 8 nucleotides agree with TRBD2. The CDR3 totals 14 residues. The germline V gene has CDR1 PRHDT and CDR2 FYEKMQ (reference sequence). V dropped 6 bases and J dropped 4; count of bases not matched to a gene: 7. The DNA for the CDR3 is TGTGCCAGCAGACCGGGACTAGGTGGAGAGACCCAGTACTTC. Protein product: CASRPGLGGETQYF.

The rearrangement joins TRBV24-1 to TRBJ1-2; D not certain. The CDR3 spans 13 residues. CDR1 is KGHDR, CDR2 SFDVKD, per germline. Trimming left V 5 bases short and J 1 base short, with 7 bases between. CDR3 in DNA: TGTGCCACCAGTGGAATAGATAACTATGGCTACACCTTC. Translated: CATSGIDNYGYTF.

The chain employs TRBV15 and TRBJ1-1, with a tentative D call TRBD1 (5 bases). The CDR3 covers 14 residues. Germline CDR1 LNHNV, CDR2 YYDKDF (reference sequence). Trimming took 1 base from V and 4 from J, leaving 10 bases between them. In nucleotides, the CDR3 is TGTGCCACCAGCAGAGCGGGGGATCGCACTGAAGCTTTCTTT. Translating gives CATSRAGDRTEAFF. Full variable domain (remainder filled in from reference TRBV15 and TRBJ1-1): DAMVIQNPRYQVTQFGKPVTLSCSQTLNHNVMYWYQQKSSQAPKLLFHYYDKDFNNEADTPDNFQSRRPNTSFCFLDIRSPGLGDTAMYLCATSRAGDRTEAFFGQGTRLTVV.

The chain combines TRBV7-9 with TRBJ2-1, with a tentative D call TRBD1 (6 bases). The CDR3 contains 16 residues. Germline V gene data show CDR1 as SEHNR and CDR2 as FQNEAQ (reference sequence). The V and J ends lost 4 bases and 0 bases respectively, with 13 bases between them. CDR3 protein: CASSSGGGGSYNEQFF. CDR3 nucleotides: TGTGCCAGCAGCTCGGGTGGGGGCGGCTCCTACAATGAGCAGTTCTTC.